The next 3 T cell receptor beta chains were all read from a single sample in a study of cytomegalovirus exposure and HLA in healthy donors. The PCR ran on 60 Vbeta and 13 Jbeta primers. The method was immunoSEQ multiplex PCR; TCRdb's version includes in-frame clones alone and lacks a portion of them. The table lists approximately 200,000 clones, 78% of them singletons, with less than 6% in the top ten. Source material: PBMCs. These receptors were taken from a woman under 40 in good health and CMV-seropositive.

This chain links TRBV5-5 with TRBJ1-5, with TRBD1 as a possible D gene (6 bases). V was cut by 1 base and J by 2 bases, with 10 bases left in between. Germline V lookup: CDR1 SGHKS, CDR2 YYEKEE (reference sequence). CDR3 length equals 15 residues. The CDR3 loop reads CASSLQGSGNQPQHF. In nucleotides, the CDR3 is TGTGCCAGCAGCTTGCAGGGGTCGGGCAATCAGCCCCAGCATTTT.

The rearrangement uses TRBV6-1 and TRBJ2-5; TRBD2 might be the D (6 bases). Per the germline V gene, CDR1 is MNHNS and CDR2 is SASEGT. This CDR3 has 13 residues. The V end was cut by 6 bases, the J end by 2 bases, with 10 bases between. Here the CDR3 reads CASRLALQETQYF. CDR3 nucleotide sequence: TGTGCCAGCAGGCTAGCGTTACAAGAGACCCAGTACTTC.

This clone was counted once. The V and J genes are TRBV4-1 and TRBJ1-1, with TRBD1 identical over 8 bases. Germline V gene data show CDR1 as MGHRA and CDR2 as YSYEKL. The V gene end was trimmed by 4 bases and the J gene end by 1 base; junction bases not matched to a gene: 8. The CDR3 consists of 16 residues. The CDR3: CASSRIQGVSNTEAFF. Here the CDR3 DNA reads TGCGCCAGCAGCCGCATACAGGGGGTGTCGAACACTGAAGCTTTCTTT.